This T cell receptor beta chain was retrieved from a study of blood T cell repertoires in COVID-19. In the original analysis: Estimation of nucleated cell counts relied on the amplification of reference gene primers. Sequenced by immunoSEQ multiplex PCR; TCRdb stores in-frame clones only, minus some. The V and J calls and clone size come from that table; D and trimming were worked out from the DNA. The data show more than 300,000 clones, approximately 91% seen once. Participants classified as exposed had met a COVID-19 case within 2 weeks before study entry. The sample was PBMCs or T cells enriched from blood (not recorded which). This TCR was sampled from a woman between 40 and 55 years old who had been exposed to COVID-19.

The CDR3 nucleotides read TGCGCCAGCAGATCTGGACACGGCCCATTAAAACTGTTTTTT. This gives the protein CASRSGHGPLKLFF. The chain combines TRBV5-1 with TRBJ1-4; tentative D call: TRBD1 (5 bases). The CDR3 extends over 14 amino acids. Germline V gives CDR1 SGHRS, CDR2 YFSETQ. V lost 5 bases and J 10 bases, leaving 18 bases between the germline ends. The full variable domain, its missing parts supplied by reference TRBV5-1 and TRBJ1-4, is KAGVTQTPRYLIKTRGQQVTLSCSPISGHRSVSWYQQTPGQGLQFLFEYFSETQRNKGNFPGRFSGRQFSNSRSEMNVSTLELGDSALYLCASRSGHGPLKLFFGSGTQLSVL.